One and the same sample provided the 25 T cell receptor beta chains below, sequenced in a study of T cell responses to AZD1222 COVID-19 vaccine. TCRdb's copy holds only in-frame clones and misses some; the assay was immunoSEQ multiplex PCR. There are over 75,000 clones in the sample; approximately 92% occur only once, and about 28% lies in the top ten. The material sequenced was peripheral blood, taken on day 0 of AZD1222 vaccination. Every receptor here comes from an adult in good health.

The chain couples TRBV29-1 to TRBJ1-4, with 8 bases matching TRBD1. The CDR3 is made up of 13 amino acids. V trimming: 4 bases; J trimming: 7 bases; junction bases outside the gene matches: 5. Germline V gene data show CDR1 as SQVTM and CDR2 as ANQGSEA. The chain's CDR3 is CSVADRETEKLFF. CDR3 nucleotide sequence: TGCAGCGTTGCGGACAGGGAGACTGAAAAACTGTTTTTT.

The chain recombines TRBV9 with TRBJ2-2; 7 nucleotides match TRBD2. Trimming removed 2 bases from V and 2 bases from J; junction bases left unmatched: 6. The CDR3 runs 16 residues. Germline lookup yields CDR1 SGDLS and CDR2 YYNGEE. The CDR3 DNA is TGTGCCAGCAGCGTTATCAGCGGGACCAACACCGGGGAGCTGTTTTTT. Translation gives CASSVISGTNTGELFF. Complete variable domain (other parts from reference TRBV9 and TRBJ2-2): DSGVTQTPKHLITATGQRVTLRCSPRSGDLSVYWYQQSLDQGLQFLIQYYNGEERAKGNILERFSAQQFPDLHSELNLSSLELGDSALYFCASSVISGTNTGELFFGEGSRLTVL.

The rearrangement links TRBV19 to TRBJ2-5, with a tentative D call TRBD1 (5 bases). Trimming shortened V by 1 base and J by 2 bases, and 8 bases separated the two germline ends. The CDR3 loop spans 14 amino acids. Germline CDR1 is LNHDA and CDR2 is SQIVND (reference sequence). CDR3 region: CASSIGGRQETQYF. In DNA form, the CDR3 reads TGTGCCAGTAGTATAGGGGGCAGACAAGAGACCCAGTACTTC. Full variable domain (remainder filled in from reference TRBV19 and TRBJ2-5): DGGITQSPKYLFRKEGQNVTLSCEQNLNHDAMYWYRQDPGQGLRLIYYSQIVNDFQKGDIAEGYSVSREKKESFPLTVTSAQKNPTAFYLCASSIGGRQETQYFGPGTRLLVL.

This chain joins TRBV4-1 and TRBJ2-7; 9 bases map to TRBD2. The CDR3 runs 15 residues. With 0 bases clipped from V and 2 bases from J, the junction kept 2 bases outside the gene matches. CDR1 is MGHRA and CDR2 is YSYEKL in the germline V gene. The CDR3 DNA follows: TGCGCCAGCAGCCAAGATTCTAGCGGGACCTACGAGCAGTACTTC. Amino acid sequence: CASSQDSSGTYEQYF.

The genes are TRBV7-2 and TRBJ2-7; tentative D call: TRBD2 (7 bases). V lost 8 bases, J lost 0 bases, and 17 bases lay in between. This CDR3 has 15 residues. Germline lookup yields CDR1 SGHTA and CDR2 FQGNSA. The CDR3 region has the DNA TGTGCCAGCCGAGGGGGGGCCGCGTCCTCCTACGAGCAGTACTTC. It specifies CASRGGAASSYEQYF.

V usage is TRBV7-3 and J usage is TRBJ2-1; 9 nucleotides match TRBD1. Germline CDR1 SGHTA, CDR2 FQGTGA. CDR3 length equals 18 residues. The trim removed 5 bases at V and 6 bases at J, leaving 17 bases unmatched. This CDR3 is CASSRGLDGTGLANEQFF. CDR3 in DNA: TGTGCCAGCAGCCGCGGACTGGACGGGACAGGGTTGGCCAATGAGCAGTTCTTC.

The rearrangement joins TRBV5-1 to TRBJ2-5, with TRBD2 matching over 14 bases. V dropped 4 bases and J dropped 4; count of bases not matched to a gene: 6. This CDR3 contains 16 residues. Germline V gene data show CDR1 as SGHRS and CDR2 as YFSETQ. CDR3 DNA sequence: TGCGCCAGCAGCCAGGGACTAGCGGGAGTAAGAGAGACCCAGTACTTC. This gives the protein CASSQGLAGVRETQYF.

The gene calls are TRBV5-7 and TRBJ1-6; 8 positions agree with TRBD1. TRBV5-7 is known as an ORF, though its function is uncertain. The CDR3 loop spans 18 amino acids. V lost 4 bases, J lost 7 bases, and 16 bases stayed unmatched. CDR3 loop: CASSQSRTGNNRNSPLHF. The CDR3 DNA follows: TGTGCCAGCAGCCAGAGCCGGACAGGGAACAATAGGAATTCACCCCTCCACTTT.

This chain connects TRBV28 to TRBJ1-4; D gene ambiguous. This CDR3 contains 13 residues. Germline V gene sequence: CDR1 MDHEN, CDR2 SYDVKM. The germline V and J ends were trimmed by 8 bases and 5 bases, with 12 bases remaining between them. DNA for the CDR3: TGTGCCAGCGGTTCTACTGCCAATGAAAAACTGTTTTTT. This translates into CASGSTANEKLFF.

The CDR3 is CASSLTLRLAGAKETQYF. Here the CDR3 DNA reads TGTGCCAGCAGCTTAACGTTAAGACTAGCGGGAGCTAAAGAGACCCAGTACTTC. V and J are TRBV7-9 and TRBJ2-5; TRBD2 matches 12 bases. After removal of 2 bases from V and 3 bases from J, the junction contained 10 bases not matched to a gene. Germline V gene sequence: CDR1 SEHNR, CDR2 FQNEAQ (reference sequence). CDR3 size: 18 residues.

V usage is TRBV29-1 and J usage is TRBJ1-2; TRBD1 might be the D (6 bases). Germline values: CDR1 SQVTM, CDR2 ANQGSEA. The CDR3 loop spans 13 amino acids. Trimming removed 6 bases from V and 8 bases from J, with 19 bases in between. In DNA form, the CDR3 reads TGCAGCGTCTTGAACAGGGAGGCGGACGGCTACACCTTC. Translating gives CSVLNREADGYTF.

The chain links TRBV29-1 to TRBJ2-2; D possibly corresponds to TRBD1 (7 bases). Germline CDR1 SQVTM, CDR2 ANQGSEA. V was trimmed by 4 bases and J by 5 bases, leaving 14 bases between them. The CDR3 runs to 14 residues. CDR3 loop: CSVVRQGGTGELFF. The CDR3 nucleotides are TGCAGCGTTGTGAGGCAGGGGGGAACCGGGGAGCTGTTTTTT.

The rearrangement uses TRBV7-2 and TRBJ2-7; TRBD2 matches at 7 bases. Per the germline V gene, CDR1 is SGHTA and CDR2 is FQGNSA. This CDR3 spans 16 amino acids. Trimming took 4 bases from V and 0 from J; bases not matched to a gene: 9. In DNA, the CDR3 is TGTGCCAGCAGCTCCCCCCGAGCTAGCGGCTCCTACGAGCAGTACTTC. It yields the protein CASSSPRASGSYEQYF.

This chain connects TRBV7-9 to TRBJ1-1; 10 bases line up with TRBD1. Germline trimming cut 5 bases from V and 1 base from J; bases unmatched to any gene: 1. This CDR3 has 14 residues. Looked up from germline, CDR1 is SEHNR and CDR2 is FQNEAQ (reference sequence). The CDR3 region has the DNA TGTGCCAGCAGCGACAGGGGGCGGAACACTGAAGCTTTCTTT. Its protein is CASSDRGRNTEAFF.

This rearrangement joins TRBV27 to TRBJ2-1, with 10 bases aligning to TRBD1. Germline values: CDR1 MNHEY, CDR2 SMNVEV (reference sequence). This CDR3 comprises 15 residues. V shed 5 bases, J shed 5 bases, and the junction held 6 bases outside the gene matches. The CDR3 spells CASSGTGTGDNEQFF. The CDR3 region has the DNA TGTGCCAGCAGTGGGACCGGGACAGGGGACAATGAGCAGTTCTTC.

This rearrangement joins TRBV18 to TRBJ2-7; the D call may be TRBD1 or TRBD2 (5 bases each). The V gene's germline CDR1 is KGHSH and CDR2 LQKENI. The CDR3 covers 13 residues. Between the trimmed V and J ends, which lost 5 bases and 3 bases, there was a span of 11 bases. CDR3 sequence: CASSSGQIYEQYF. For the CDR3, the DNA is TGTGCCAGCTCAAGCGGACAAATCTACGAGCAGTACTTC.

The chain recombines TRBV27 with TRBJ2-3; tentative D call: TRBD1 (5 bases). Per germline, CDR1 MNHEY and CDR2 SMNVEV (reference sequence). V was clipped by 7 bases and J by 7 bases, with 12 bases between them. The CDR3 runs to 12 residues. CDR3 loop: CASTGGANTQYF. CDR3 in DNA: TGTGCCAGCACCGGTGGGGCAAATACGCAGTATTTT.

This chain uses TRBV2 with TRBJ2-6, with D possibly TRBD1 on 6 matching bases. The CDR3 loop spans 17 amino acids. Between the trimmed V and J ends, which lost 7 bases and 0 bases, there was a span of 16 bases. Germline CDR1 reads SNHLY; CDR2 reads FYNNEI. CDR3 region: CASTRTEIISGANVLTF. Written as DNA, the CDR3 is TGTGCCAGCACCCGGACAGAAATCATCTCTGGGGCCAACGTCCTGACTTTC.

The rearrangement links TRBV3-1 (or the pseudogene TRBV3-2) to TRBJ2-7, with 12 bases matching TRBD2. The CDR3 sequence is 17 residues long. Germline loops: CDR1 LGHDT, CDR2 YNNKEL (reference sequence). Trimming cost V 4 bases and J 3 bases; bases outside gene matches: 10. The CDR3 region has the DNA TGTGCCAGCAGCCCTACAACTACTAGCGGGAGGTTCTACGAGCAGTACTTC. This encodes CASSPTTTSGRFYEQYF.

This sequence joins TRBV9 and TRBJ2-1; no firm D call. The CDR3 contains 14 residues. The germline gives CDR1 SGDLS, CDR2 YYNGEE. V shed 7 bases and J shed 3 bases, with 14 bases lying between them. The CDR3 sequence: CASLVESVYNEQFF. The CDR3 DNA sequence: TGTGCCAGCCTGGTCGAGTCTGTCTACAATGAGCAGTTCTTC.

This sequence joins TRBV6-6 and TRBJ2-3, with a possible D match to TRBD2 (5 bases). Per the germline V gene, CDR1 is MNHNY and CDR2 is SVGAGI (reference sequence). Deletions cut 6 bases from V and 0 bases from J, with 28 bases between. The CDR3 is 20 residues long. The CDR3 loop is CASSPLRGISSGSSTDTQYF. The CDR3 bases are TGTGCCAGCAGCCCCCTCAGAGGGATTAGCAGCGGTTCTAGCACAGATACGCAGTATTTT.

The chain employs TRBV6-5 and TRBJ2-5; 11 nucleotides align to TRBD2. In germline, CDR1 is MNHEY, CDR2 SVGAGI. The CDR3 is 14 amino acids. V trimming: 6 bases; J trimming: 7 bases; junction bases outside the gene matches: 7. The DNA of the CDR3 is TGTGCCAGCAGGGGGACTAGCGGAAGTGGGACCCAGTACTTC. Amino acids: CASRGTSGSGTQYF.

The chain is built from TRBV28 and TRBJ2-1; 12 nucleotides align to TRBD2. CDR1 and CDR2 (germline): MDHEN, SYDVKM. The CDR3 has 13 residues. V lost 6 bases and J lost 10; bases outside the gene matches: 4. The CDR3 reads CASRTGLAGEQFF. CDR3 coding DNA: TGTGCCAGCAGGACAGGACTAGCGGGGGAGCAGTTCTTC.

This chain uses TRBV18 with TRBJ2-7, with D uncertain. CDR1 is KGHSH and CDR2 is LQKENI in the germline V gene. Deletions cut 1 base from V and 3 bases from J, with 7 bases between. The CDR3 consists of 13 residues. CDR3 nucleotide sequence: TGTGCCAGCTCACCACAGCAGAGCTACGAGCAGTACTTC. Translation: CASSPQQSYEQYF.

V usage is TRBV21-1 and J usage is TRBJ2-5; the D segment call TRBD1 is taken from the table without a DNA check. TRBV21-1 is a pseudogene. This CDR3 is 13 amino acids long. The CDR3 protein is CASSKTDQETQYF. The CDR3 DNA reads as TGTGCCAGCAGCAAGACAGACCAAGAGACCCAGTACTTC.